This TCR beta chain was identified during a study of cytomegalovirus exposure and HLA in healthy donors (dated by TCRdb to the late 2010s). Study-wide context: According to an earlier analysis of a few hundred of the donors, some 180 million T cells yielded 117 million unique TCR beta sequences and around 300 Gb of sequence data. Among about 410 genotyped donors of the cohort, an average of roughly 230,000 unique TCR beta nucleotide sequences was sequenced per donor, of which about 19% were non-productive. Besides the first cohort of 500 to 700 subjects, a separate validation cohort made up of about 120 different subjects was used. Donor age, sex, ethnicity and CMV serostatus were compiled together with the repertoire data. A later analysis re-examined previously published TCR beta repertoires from 500 to 700 donors and added high-resolution HLA genotyping to investigate patterns of TCR occurrence. To predict cytomegalovirus infection status, the study brought together high-throughput TCR immunosequencing, statistical association of individual TCRs with disease status, and machine learning. The genetic ancestry cluster associated with self-reported Caucasian donors included around 76% of the roughly 400 genotyped donors. The T cell repertoires of 670 or so subjects were profiled by immunosequencing and related to cytomegalovirus serostatus. Five DR-DQ haplotypes were handled as single units for association and clustering, since linkage in the cohort was strong. Both class I and class II loci were covered by HLA typing, at four-digit resolution. The study was designed to test whether signatures of past pathogen exposure could be identified by cataloging public T cell receptors. An early release covering 550 to 700 HLA-typed donors comprised about 320 gigabases of sequencing data and roughly 86 million unique TCR sequences. In the later analysis, no new phenotypic data were used to find candidate immune exposures; instead, reliance was placed on TCR beta sequences and their occurrence across donors. The number of typed donors differed by locus: about 629-630 for A, B, C, DRB1 and DQB1; roughly 510 for DQA1; some 610 for DPA1; and 450 to 480 for DPB1. Every repertoire in the discovery cohort had been generated on one and the same sequencing platform. Genome-wide SNP genotypes for about 55% of the roughly 670 donors were used in a later genetic analysis, which treated that subset as a discovery cohort. In an earlier analysis of 550 to 700 of the donors, high-throughput TCR beta sequencing was used to judge whether each TCR beta V gene segment behaved as functional or pseudogenic.

The library was obtained by the immunoSEQ multiplex PCR assay. For the multiplex PCR, a mixture combining 60 forward primers for TCR Vbeta segments and 13 reverse primers for TCR Jbeta segments was used. The CDR3 region of rearranged TCR beta genes was amplified from genomic DNA by a multiplex PCR assay. On the Illumina HiSeq System, the amplified TCR beta libraries were sequenced as 87-base-pair reads. Concerning the study's data processing: Across the 600 to 700 repertoires, a later analysis counted 80 million or so unique TCR beta chains, 9 million to 14 million of which were shared by at least two donors. Raw reads were error-corrected and collapsed into unique sequences by a nearest-neighbor algorithm in which closely related sequences were merged to remove PCR and sequencing errors. V, D and J gene segments were assigned by aligning CDR3 sequences to IMGT reference sequences. Each retained sequence needed at least a six-nucleotide match to both a V gene segment and a J gene segment. Rearrangements were called productive when the CDR3 lacked stop codons and stayed in frame with V and J; all others were non-productive. CDR3 was defined by IMGT convention, running from the second conserved V-encoded cysteine to the conserved J-encoded phenylalanine. In an earlier analysis of approximately 500 of the donors, sequences lacking an unambiguous match to a single V gene segment were excluded. In an earlier analysis of some 590 of the donors, a V segment was called functional when productive rearrangements were above 56.7%, and segregating when the standard deviation between donors exceeded 5%. A statistical classification framework was built to diagnose cytomegalovirus status from the catalog of TCR beta chain sequences. In a later analysis, TCR nucleotide sequences were compared against IMGT/GENE-DB human TR gene sequences so that V and J genes could be assigned. The TCRdist pipeline was used in a later analysis to assign CDR3 sequences and most-parsimonious VDJ recombination scenarios. In a later analysis, each TCR beta chain was defined by its CDR3 amino acid sequence together with its V-gene family, and reads without a unique V-gene family were excluded. As a way to deal with suspected cross-contamination and a sequencing artifact, a later analysis dropped nearly 600 nucleotide sequences that were highly shared and had low generation probability. For each public chain, a later analysis derived a clonal expansion index from normalized ranks of inferred template counts within each repertoire. Generation probabilities in a later analysis came from a VDJ recombination model fitted to out-of-frame rearrangements, and those results were checked against IGoR. Hypergeometric tests were used in a later analysis to score TCR-TCR, TCR-HLA and TCR-CMV co-occurrence, with a repertoire-size bias correction applied to the TCR pairs. A later analysis estimated false discovery rates by permuting HLA or CMV assignments 20 times. A later analysis grouped co-occurring TCRs with DBSCAN, adding TCRdist sequence similarity when clustering within HLA-allele-positive subsets. Repertoires with fewer than 30,000 or more than 120,000 public chains were left out of co-occurrence clustering, as were five repertoires with anomalous nucleotide sharing. The table was pulled from immuneACCESS by TCRdb, which kept in-frame rearrangements only. Such tables lose some clones; where checked, under half of the loss comes from unresolved V genes, and the rest has no known cause. The V and J calls and clone size come from that table; D and trimming were worked out from the DNA. The record for this sample contains about 130,000 clones. 1.5% to 2.5% of the sample comes from the top ten.

The cohort consisted of 666 healthy bone marrow donors. Cohort members were all nominally healthy when sampled, although unrecorded immune exposures were likely present. The donor was CMV seronegative and was included in the group of 352 seronegative cohort members. Each donor provided a peripheral blood sample, and peripheral blood mononuclear cells were used for TCR beta sequencing. Genomic DNA was extracted from the blood cell samples with the Qiagen DNeasy Blood Extraction Kit. Comments on this clone: Its specific antigen is unknown.

Study-wide findings and limitations: A further reported finding was that TCR beta sequences accurately predicted the HLA-A and HLA-B alleles for most subjects in the first cohort. According to a later analysis, TCR association rates differed among HLA loci, with DRB1 alleles showing the most associated TCRs and HLA-C alleles showing the fewest. In a later analysis, HLA-associated TCR beta chains were found to be more clonally expanded and to have lower generation probabilities than equally common non-associated chains. Most TCR sequences were observed very rarely across donors, whereas some public TCRs were present in many individuals. Correlated functional status among segregating V segments might reflect linkage disequilibrium, but an unknown experimental factor could not be ruled out. The classifier was reported to diagnose cytomegalovirus status with high specificity and sensitivity in both the original cohort and the validation cohort. It was suggested by the authors that the approach could potentially be generalized to other disease states and immunological phenotypes. In an earlier analysis of a few hundred of the donors, most TCR beta V segments were observed in productive rearrangements about 87% or about 30% of the time, broadly matching IMGT annotations. A later analysis found that most CMV-associated TCR beta chains appeared HLA-restricted, with HLA associations seemingly driven largely by CMV exposure. CMV serostatus was the only immune exposure information available for the cohort. The sequencing pipeline was judged likely to have produced a cluster of highly shared sequence variants as a technical artifact. At a false discovery rate of 0.05, a later analysis linked approximately 18,000 TCR beta sequences to specific HLA alleles. Only TCR beta chains were sequenced in this cohort, and the absence of alpha or paired-chain data limited detectable features. When HLA alleles, especially DR and DQ, strongly co-occurred, TCR associations were difficult to assign to individual alleles. In a later genetic analysis, fewer N-insertions in productive TCRs were reported among donors in an Asian-associated ancestry cluster than the roughly 700-donor mean. In the study, 150 to 200 TCR beta chains were listed as associated with cytomegalovirus. Several of the top co-occurrence clusters appeared to be linked to parvovirus B19, influenza, CMV and Epstein-Barr virus, according to a later analysis. Seventeen rarely observed V segments, including chromosome 9 orphons, were excluded from the earlier analysis of approximately 600 of the donors because counts were too low. Presence/absence analyses assumed roughly uniform sequencing depth across donors, an assumption that may not hold. HLA typing was unavailable for some donors at each locus, so association tests used only the typed subset. In vitro tests confirmed that a few of the cytomegalovirus-associated TCR beta chains recognize cytomegalovirus antigens. In a later genetic analysis, a missense DCLRE1C variant was associated with V-gene and J-gene trimming of TCR beta chains, and the association was replicated in an independent cohort.

The sequenced material came from PBMCs. The TCR comes from an older woman in good health and CMV-seronegative.

Here the CDR3 is given as CASSLSGGAETQYF. DNA sequence: TGTGCCAGCAGCTTATCCGGGGGGGCGGAGACCCAGTACTTC. The receptor chain draws on TRBV7-3 and TRBJ2-5; the junction holds 8 bases that match TRBD2. Per the germline V gene, SGHTA is the CDR1 and FQGTGA is the CDR2. V is cut back by 2 bases and J by 5 bases, with 4 bases in the junction unmatched. The CDR3, cysteine through phenylalanine, is 14 amino acids long. CDR3 DNA only is kept here, 42 bases in frame from base 1.